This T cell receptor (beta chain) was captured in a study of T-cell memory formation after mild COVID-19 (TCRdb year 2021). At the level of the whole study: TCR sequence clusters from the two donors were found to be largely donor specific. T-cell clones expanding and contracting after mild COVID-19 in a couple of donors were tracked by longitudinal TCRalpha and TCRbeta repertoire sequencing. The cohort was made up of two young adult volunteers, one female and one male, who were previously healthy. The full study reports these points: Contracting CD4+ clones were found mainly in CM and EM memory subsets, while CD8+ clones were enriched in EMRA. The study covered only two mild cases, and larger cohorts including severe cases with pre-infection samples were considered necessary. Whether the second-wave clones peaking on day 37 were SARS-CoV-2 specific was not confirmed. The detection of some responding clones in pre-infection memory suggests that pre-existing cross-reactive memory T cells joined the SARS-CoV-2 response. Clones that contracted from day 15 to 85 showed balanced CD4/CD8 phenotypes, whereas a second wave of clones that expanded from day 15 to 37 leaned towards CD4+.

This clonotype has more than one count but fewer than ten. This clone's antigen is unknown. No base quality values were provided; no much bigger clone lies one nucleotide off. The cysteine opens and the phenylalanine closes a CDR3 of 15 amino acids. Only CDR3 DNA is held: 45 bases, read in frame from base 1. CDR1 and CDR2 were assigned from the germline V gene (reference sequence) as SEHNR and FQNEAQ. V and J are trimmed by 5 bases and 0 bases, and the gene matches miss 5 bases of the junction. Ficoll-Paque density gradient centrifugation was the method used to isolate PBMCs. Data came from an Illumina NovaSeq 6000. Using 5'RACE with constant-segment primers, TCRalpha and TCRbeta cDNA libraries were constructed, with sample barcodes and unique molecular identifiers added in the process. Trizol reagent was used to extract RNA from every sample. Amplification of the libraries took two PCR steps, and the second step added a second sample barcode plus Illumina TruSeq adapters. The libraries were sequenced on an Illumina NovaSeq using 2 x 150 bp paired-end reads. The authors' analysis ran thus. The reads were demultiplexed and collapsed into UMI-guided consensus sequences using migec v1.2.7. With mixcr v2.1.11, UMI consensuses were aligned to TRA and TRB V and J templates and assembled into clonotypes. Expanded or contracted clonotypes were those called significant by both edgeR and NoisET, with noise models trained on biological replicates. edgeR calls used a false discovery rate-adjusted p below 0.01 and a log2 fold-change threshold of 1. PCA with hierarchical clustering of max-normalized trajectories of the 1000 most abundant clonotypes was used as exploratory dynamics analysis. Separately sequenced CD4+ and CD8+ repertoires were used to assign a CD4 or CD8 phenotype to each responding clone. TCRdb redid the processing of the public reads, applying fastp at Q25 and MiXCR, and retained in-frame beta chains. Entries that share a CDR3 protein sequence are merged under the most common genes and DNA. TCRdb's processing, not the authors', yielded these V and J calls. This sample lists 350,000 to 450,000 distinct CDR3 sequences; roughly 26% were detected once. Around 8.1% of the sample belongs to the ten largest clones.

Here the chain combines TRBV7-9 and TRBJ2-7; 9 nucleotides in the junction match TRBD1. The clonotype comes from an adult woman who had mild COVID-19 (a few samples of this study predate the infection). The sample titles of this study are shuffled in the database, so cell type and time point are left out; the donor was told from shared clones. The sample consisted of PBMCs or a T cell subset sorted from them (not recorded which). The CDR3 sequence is CASSAGTGHSYEQYF. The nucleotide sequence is TGTGCCAGCAGCGCAGGGACAGGGCACTCCTACGAGCAGTACTTC.